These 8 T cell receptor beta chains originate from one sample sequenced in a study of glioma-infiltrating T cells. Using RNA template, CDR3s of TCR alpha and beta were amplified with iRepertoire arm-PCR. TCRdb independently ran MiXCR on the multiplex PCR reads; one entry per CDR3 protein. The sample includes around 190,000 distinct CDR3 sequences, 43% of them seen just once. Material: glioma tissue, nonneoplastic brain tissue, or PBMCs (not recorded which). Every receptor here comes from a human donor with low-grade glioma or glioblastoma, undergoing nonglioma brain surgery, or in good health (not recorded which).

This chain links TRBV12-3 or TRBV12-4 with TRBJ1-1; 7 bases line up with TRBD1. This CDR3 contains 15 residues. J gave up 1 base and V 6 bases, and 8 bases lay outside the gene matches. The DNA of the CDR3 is TGTGCCAGCAGCCGGGGACAGCATCCGAACACTGAAGCTTTCTTT. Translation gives CASSRGQHPNTEAFF.

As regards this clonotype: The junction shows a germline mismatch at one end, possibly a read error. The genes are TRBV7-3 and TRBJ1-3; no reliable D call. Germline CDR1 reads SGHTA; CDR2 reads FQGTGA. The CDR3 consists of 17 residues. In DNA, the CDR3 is TGCGCCAGCAGCCAACCGGGAGACCAAAACTCTGGAAACACCATATATTTT. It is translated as CASSQPGDQNSGNTIYF.

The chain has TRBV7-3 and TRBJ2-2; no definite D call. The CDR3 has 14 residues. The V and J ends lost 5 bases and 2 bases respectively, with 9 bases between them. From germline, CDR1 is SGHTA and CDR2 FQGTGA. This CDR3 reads CASSATLNTGELFF. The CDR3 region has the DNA TGTGCCAGCAGCGCCACTTTAAACACCGGGGAGCTGTTTTTT.

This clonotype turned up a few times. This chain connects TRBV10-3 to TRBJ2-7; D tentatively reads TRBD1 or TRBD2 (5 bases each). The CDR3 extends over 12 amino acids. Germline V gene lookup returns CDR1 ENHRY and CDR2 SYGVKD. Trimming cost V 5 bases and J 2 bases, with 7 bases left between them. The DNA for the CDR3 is TGTGCCATCAGTCAGGGAGCCTACGAGCAGTACTTC. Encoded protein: CAISQGAYEQYF.

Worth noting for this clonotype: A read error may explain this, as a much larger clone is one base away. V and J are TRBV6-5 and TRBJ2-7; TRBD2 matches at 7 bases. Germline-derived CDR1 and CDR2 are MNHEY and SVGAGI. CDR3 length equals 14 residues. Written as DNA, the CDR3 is TGTGCCAGCAAGGGAGGGAGGATGGCCTACAAGCAGTACTTC. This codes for CASKGGRMAYKQYF.

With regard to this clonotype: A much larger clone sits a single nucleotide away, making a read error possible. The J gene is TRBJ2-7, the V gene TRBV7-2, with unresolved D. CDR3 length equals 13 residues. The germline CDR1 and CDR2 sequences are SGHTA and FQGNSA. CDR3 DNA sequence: TGTGCCAGCAGCTTAGGTCCGTCCTACAAGCAGTACTTC. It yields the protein CASSLGPSYKQYF.

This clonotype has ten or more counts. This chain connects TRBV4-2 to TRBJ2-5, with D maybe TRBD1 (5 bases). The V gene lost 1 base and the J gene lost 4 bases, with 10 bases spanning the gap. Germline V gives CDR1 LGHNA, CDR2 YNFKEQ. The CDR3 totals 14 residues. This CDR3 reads CASSQAQGGETQYF. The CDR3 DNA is TGTGCCAGCAGCCAAGCGCAGGGTGGAGAGACCCAGTACTTC.

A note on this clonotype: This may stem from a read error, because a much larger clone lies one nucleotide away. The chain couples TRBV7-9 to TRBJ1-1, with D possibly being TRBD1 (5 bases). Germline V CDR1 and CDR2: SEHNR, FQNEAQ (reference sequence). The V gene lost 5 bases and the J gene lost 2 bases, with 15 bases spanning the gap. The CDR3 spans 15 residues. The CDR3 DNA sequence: TGTGCCAGCAGCCTTGACAGAATAACAAACACTGAAGCTTTCTTT. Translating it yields CASSLDRITNTEAFF.